This T cell receptor beta chain is from a study of tumor and adjacent non-tumor tissue in lung cancer. On the study more broadly: The patients, about nine men and four to six women, were roughly 30 to 85 with stage I to III disease. Study-wide results and limits: Normal lung showed higher cumulative top 100 clone frequency than tumor. Compared with tumor, normal lung showed significantly lower TCR diversity.

RNA was extracted from bulk tissue without any cell sorting. Distant lung tissue was collected more than 3 cm away from the tumor edge. Concerning this clonotype itself: Its target is not known.

The germline CDR1 and CDR2 sequences are DFQATT and SNEGSKA (reference sequence). The CDR3 runs to 14 residues. V gave up 0 bases and J gave up 7 bases; unmatched junction bases: 7. Three rounds of nested PCR, following a modified ARM-PCR protocol, produced the TCRbeta library. TCRdb analysed the multiplex PCR reads with MiXCR anew, one entry per CDR3 protein. The sample lists more than 85,000 distinct CDR3 sequences; 60% to 65% were seen once. This TCR was sampled from a man aged 55 to 69 with non-small cell lung cancer. This sequence joins TRBV20-1 and TRBJ2-7; 9 bases are a match to TRBD2. The sample was distant non-tumor lung tissue. The CDR3 sequence is CSARDSREGREQYF. The CDR3 DNA follows: TGCAGTGCTAGAGATTCGCGGGAGGGTAGGGAGCAGTACTTC.